A single sample gave rise to the 30 T cell receptor beta chains below, sequenced in a study of CXCR3-negative and CXCR3-positive naive CD8 T cells. General observations from the study: In CXCR3-positive naive cells, the TRB CDR3s were more hydrophobic than in CXCR3-negative naive cells.

The authors prepared UMI-labeled TRB cDNA libraries by 5' RACE. From the 5' RACE reads, TCRdb lists one entry per CDR3 protein and no DNA. The sample totals some 150,000 distinct CDR3 sequences. Antigen specificity for these receptors is unknown. The sequencing input was naive CXCR3+ CD8+ T cells from blood. Subset denoted: CD45RO-CCR7+CD27+CD95- naive CD8+ T cells expressing CXCR3 (TNR3+). These receptors all come from a human donor in good health. Some clones in this sample may be carry-over from other donors' samples.

The rearrangement links TRBV27 to TRBJ2-5; there is no DNA to check the TCRdb D call of TRBD1. The CDR3 spans 11 residues. Germline V gives CDR1 MNHEY, CDR2 SMNVEV (reference sequence). The CDR3: CASRGVETQYF.

The CDR3 sequence: CASSFLAGHNEQFF. The chain combines TRBV28 with TRBJ2-1; without DNA, the TCRdb call of TRBD2 cannot be checked. The CDR3 is made up of 14 amino acids. Germline V gene data show CDR1 as MDHEN and CDR2 as SYDVKM. The full variable domain, in which reference TRBV28 and TRBJ2-1 provide the parts outside the CDR3, is DVKVTQSSRYLVKRTGEKVFLECVQDMDHENMFWYRQDPGLGLRLIYFSYDVKMKEKGDIPEGYSVSREKKERFSLILESASTNQTSMYLCASSFLAGHNEQFFGPGTRLTVL.

The chain has TRBV30 and TRBJ2-7. Germline CDR1 is GTSNPN and CDR2 is SVGIG (reference sequence). The CDR3 runs 13 residues. The CDR3 sequence is CAWSYSLSYEQYF. Together with reference TRBV30 and TRBJ2-7, the CDR3 gives the full variable domain: SQTIHQWPATLVQPVGSPLSLECTVEGTSNPNLYWYRQAAGRGLQLLFYSVGIGQISSEVPQNLSASRPQDRQFILSSKKLLLSDSGFYLCAWSYSLSYEQYFGPGTRLTVT.

J is TRBJ1-3 and V is TRBV7-6; no DNA is available, so the TRBD1 call from TCRdb remains unchecked. CDR3 length: 16 amino acids. CDR1 is SGHVS, CDR2 FNYEAQ, per germline. The CDR3 sequence: CASSISGASSGNTIYF.

The chain combines TRBV5-5 with TRBJ2-1. Germline V lookup: CDR1 SGHKS, CDR2 YYEKEE (reference sequence). This CDR3 has 13 residues. The CDR3 region is CASSSLPRNEQFF.

This chain's CDR3 is CASSLVLGLNTEAFF. The chain carries TRBV5-1 and TRBJ1-1; as DNA is missing, the TRBD1 call by TCRdb cannot be tested. This CDR3 has 15 amino acids. Germline assignment: CDR1 SGHRS and CDR2 YFSETQ.

The J gene is TRBJ2-2, the V gene TRBV12-3 or TRBV12-4; TCRdb picks TRBD1, but there is no DNA to check that call. CDR3 length equals 16 residues. The CDR3 region is CASSLRQVMNTGELFF.

V gene TRBV13 combines with J gene TRBJ2-7. The germline V gene has CDR1 PRHDT and CDR2 FYEKMQ (reference sequence). The CDR3 runs to 14 residues. CDR3 protein: CASSLRQRDYEQYF.

The chain uses TRBV29-1 and TRBJ2-3; TCRdb outputs TRBD1, but without DNA this stays unchecked. CDR1 and CDR2 from the germline V gene are SQVTM and ANQGSEA. The CDR3 loop spans 14 amino acids. The chain's CDR3 is CSVSGVHEGDTQYF.

The chain employs TRBV7-2 and TRBJ1-1; absent DNA, TCRdb's TRBD1 call cannot be checked. Germline CDR1 SGHTA, CDR2 FQGNSA. CDR3 length: 15 residues. CDR3 residues: CASSFGPGGTTEAFF.

J is TRBJ1-1 and V is TRBV7-9. Germline CDR1 reads SEHNR; CDR2 reads FQNEAQ (reference sequence). The CDR3 has 15 amino acids. The chain's CDR3 is CASSLVGSLNTEAFF.

The V gene is TRBV2, the J gene TRBJ2-7; TCRdb reports TRBD2, a call that lacks DNA to check it against. Germline V lookup: CDR1 SNHLY, CDR2 FYNNEI. CDR3 length equals 12 residues. The CDR3: CASSAGLAEQYF.

V gene TRBV12-3 or TRBV12-4 combines with J gene TRBJ2-2; TCRdb selects TRBD2, and the lack of DNA leaves this call unchecked. The CDR3 extends over 15 amino acids. The CDR3: CASRGLAGEFGELFF.

The genes are TRBV20-1 and TRBJ2-5; TCRdb returns TRBD1, unconfirmable since there is no DNA. The germline gives CDR1 DFQATT, CDR2 SNEGSKA (reference sequence). The CDR3 is 15 residues long. Here the CDR3 reads CSAGAVSGACETQYF.

This rearrangement joins TRBV29-1 to TRBJ1-1; TCRdb gives TRBD1 as the D gene, but with no DNA this cannot be confirmed. The CDR3 totals 16 residues. Germline-derived CDR1 and CDR2 are SQVTM and ANQGSEA. The CDR3 spells CSALPGRAVQDTEAFF.

The chain has TRBV28 and TRBJ1-1. The germline gives CDR1 MDHEN, CDR2 SYDVKM. This CDR3 contains 16 residues. The CDR3: CASSPQDWGMNTEAFF.

The chain is built from TRBV7-6 and TRBJ2-7; the D call of TRBD2 rests on TCRdb alone, since no DNA is present to check it. The CDR3 is 13 amino acids. The germline CDR1 and CDR2 sequences are SGHVS and FNYEAQ. The CDR3 is CASSAGGSYEQYF.

The CDR3 loop reads CASSVGTGGLYGYTF. The genes are TRBV5-1 and TRBJ1-2; TCRdb indicates TRBD1, and absent DNA this call remains unverified. The CDR3 covers 15 residues. The germline V gene has CDR1 SGHRS and CDR2 YFSETQ.

The CDR3 here is CASSPPGAGVTEAFF. This rearrangement joins TRBV11-3 to TRBJ1-1; TCRdb selects TRBD1, and the lack of DNA leaves this call unchecked. Germline loops: CDR1 SGHNT, CDR2 YENEEA. This CDR3 comprises 15 residues.

The chain couples TRBV7-6 to TRBJ2-1; the D call from TCRdb, TRBD1, cannot be confirmed without DNA. Germline V gene data show CDR1 as SGHVS and CDR2 as FNYEAQ. The CDR3 is made up of 13 amino acids. CDR3 amino acids: CASGQQGNNEQFF. Combining the CDR3 with reference TRBV7-6 and TRBJ2-1 gives the whole variable domain GAGVSQSPRYKVTKRGQDVALRCDPISGHVSLYWYRQALGQGPEFLTYFNYEAQQDKSGLPNDRFSAERPEGSISTLTIQRTEQRDSAMYRCASGQQGNNEQFFGPGTRLTVL.

The chain employs TRBV7-8 and TRBJ1-5. From germline, CDR1 is SGHVS and CDR2 FQNEAQ. This CDR3 has 12 amino acids. The CDR3 sequence is CASSLVAEPQHF. Using reference TRBV7-8 and TRBJ1-5 for the parts outside the CDR3, the full variable domain is GAGVSQSPRYKVAKRGQDVALRCDPISGHVSLFWYQQALGQGPEFLTYFQNEAQLDKSGLPSDRFFAERPEGSVSTLKIQRTQQEDSAVYLCASSLVAEPQHFGDGTRLSIL.

J is TRBJ2-5 and V is TRBV7-8; the D gene TCRdb calls, TRBD1, cannot be checked with no DNA. Germline CDR1 and CDR2: SGHVS and FQNEAQ. This CDR3 region has 19 residues. The CDR3 here is CASSLRLLAARLQQETQYF.

V is TRBV15 and J is TRBJ2-1. Looked up from germline, CDR1 is LNHNV and CDR2 is YYDKDF (reference sequence). The CDR3 totals 13 residues. CDR3 region: CATSMILKNEQFF.

V and J are TRBV14 and TRBJ1-5. From germline, CDR1 is SGHDN and CDR2 FVKESK. The CDR3 is made up of 13 amino acids. CDR3 in amino acids: CASSQDWSQPQHF.

V gene TRBV7-6 combines with J gene TRBJ2-1; TCRdb calls TRBD1, which cannot be checked without DNA. The germline V gene has CDR1 SGHVS and CDR2 FNYEAQ. The length of the CDR3 is 16 residues. The chain's CDR3 is CASSPRTGGPVNEQFF. The entire variable domain, with the rest obtained from reference TRBV7-6 and TRBJ2-1, is as follows: GAGVSQSPRYKVTKRGQDVALRCDPISGHVSLYWYRQALGQGPEFLTYFNYEAQQDKSGLPNDRFSAERPEGSISTLTIQRTEQRDSAMYRCASSPRTGGPVNEQFFGPGTRLTVL.

The chain combines TRBV29-1 with TRBJ2-1. The CDR3 covers 16 residues. Germline V lookup: CDR1 SQVTM, CDR2 ANQGSEA. The CDR3 sequence is CSVEKGSGGPYNEQFF.

CDR3 loop: CAWGHTNTGELFF. The chain is built from TRBV30 and TRBJ2-2; the D call of TRBD1 rests on TCRdb alone, since no DNA is present to check it. Germline V lookup: CDR1 GTSNPN, CDR2 SVGIG (reference sequence). There are 13 residues in the CDR3.

V gene TRBV5-6 combines with J gene TRBJ2-7; the D gene TCRdb calls, TRBD1, cannot be checked with no DNA. Germline V gene sequence: CDR1 SGHDT, CDR2 YYEEEE. The CDR3 consists of 13 residues. CDR3 region: CASSSGQSYEQYF.

The chain uses TRBV11-3 and TRBJ2-4; as DNA is missing, the TRBD1 call by TCRdb cannot be tested. CDR3 length equals 15 residues. Germline loops: CDR1 SGHNT, CDR2 YENEEA. The CDR3 here is CASSALQGSKNIQYF.

V usage is TRBV7-9 and J usage is TRBJ2-7; TCRdb proposes TRBD1, but this gene call is untestable without DNA. Germline lookup yields CDR1 SEHNR and CDR2 FQNEAQ (reference sequence). The CDR3 length is 12 residues. The CDR3 is CASSRGTAEQYF.